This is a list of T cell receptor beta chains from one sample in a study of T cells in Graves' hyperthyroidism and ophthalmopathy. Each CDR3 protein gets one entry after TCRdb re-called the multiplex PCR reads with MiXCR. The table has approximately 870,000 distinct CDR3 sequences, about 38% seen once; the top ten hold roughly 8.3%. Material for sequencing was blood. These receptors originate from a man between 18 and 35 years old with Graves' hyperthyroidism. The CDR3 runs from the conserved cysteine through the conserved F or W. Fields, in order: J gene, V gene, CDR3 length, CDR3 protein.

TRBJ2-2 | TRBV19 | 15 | CASTVHGGSFGELFF
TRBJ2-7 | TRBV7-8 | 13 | CASSPGWAYEQYF
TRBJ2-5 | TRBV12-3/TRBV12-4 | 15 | CASSLKGPLVETQYF
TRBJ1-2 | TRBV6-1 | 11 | CASRGGVGYTF
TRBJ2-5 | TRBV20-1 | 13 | CSARTGGVETQYF
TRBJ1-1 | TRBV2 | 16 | CASSLLAGPLNTEAFF
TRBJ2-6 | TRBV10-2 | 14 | CASKGVAGANVLTF
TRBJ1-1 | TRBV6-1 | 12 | CASLDGNTEAFF
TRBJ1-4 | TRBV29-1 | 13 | CSVAGGPNEKLFF
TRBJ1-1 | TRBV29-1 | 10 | CRTGGTEAFF
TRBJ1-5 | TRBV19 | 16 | CASSAPGQGGTQPQHF
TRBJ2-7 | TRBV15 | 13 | CATSTRGSREQYF
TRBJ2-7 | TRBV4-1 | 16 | CASSQGRTVSSYEQYF
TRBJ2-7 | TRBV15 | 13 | CATSSRVDYEQYF
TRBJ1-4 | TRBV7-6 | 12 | CASSSTGDKLFF
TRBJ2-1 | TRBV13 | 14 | CASSLRQGLNEQFF
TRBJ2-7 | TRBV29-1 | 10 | CSVETAEQYF
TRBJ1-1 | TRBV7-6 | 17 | CASSLVGQGASWAEAFF
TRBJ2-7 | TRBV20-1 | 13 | CSADRENSYEQYF
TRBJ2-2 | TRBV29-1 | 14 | CSVVGTGDTGELFF
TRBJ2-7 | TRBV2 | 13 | CASSGVPSYEQYF
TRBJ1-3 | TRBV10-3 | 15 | CAISESRGGGNTIYF
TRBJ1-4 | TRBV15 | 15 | CATSRDGRAGEKLFF
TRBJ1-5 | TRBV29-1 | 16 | CSVGGLGGSGNQPQHF
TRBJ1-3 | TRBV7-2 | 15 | CASSPQPTGRDTIYF
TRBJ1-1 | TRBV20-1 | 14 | CSARDGRGGTEAFF
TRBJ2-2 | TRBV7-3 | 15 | CASGASGGGTGELFF
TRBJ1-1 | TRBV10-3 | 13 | CAISDPHDTEAFF
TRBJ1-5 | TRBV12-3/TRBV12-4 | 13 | CASSFEGAGPQHF